Sequencing of this T cell receptor beta chain was carried out in a study of T cells in Graves' hyperthyroidism and ophthalmopathy. Study-level information: Prior to any treatment, at the point of initial diagnosis, peripheral blood was collected. Study conclusions and caveats: Most expanded thyroid clonotypes above 0.001 recurred in blood.

This sample holds PBMCs from 8.5 to 10 ml fresh peripheral blood. Germline V gene data show CDR1 as SNHLY and CDR2 as FYNNEI. This CDR3 has 12 residues. The V gene lost 2 bases and the J gene lost 9 bases, with 11 bases spanning the gap. This clonotype was picked up many times. Antigen unknown. RNA transcripts provided the source from which TCR beta CDR3 regions were amplified. TCR CDR3 underwent first-round RT-PCR with the HTBI primer set. TCRdb re-called the multiplex PCR reads with MiXCR, one entry per CDR3 protein. The table lists more than 500,000 distinct CDR3 sequences, approximately 14% of them singletons.

The chain joins TRBV2 to TRBJ2-7, with D possibly being TRBD1 or TRBD2 (5 bases each). The sample consisted of blood. This receptor was obtained from a middle-aged woman with Graves' ophthalmopathy. DNA for the CDR3: TGTGCCAGCAGTGAAAGCGACGGGGCGCAGTACTTC. Translated, it gives CASSESDGAQYF.